Here is one T cell receptor (beta chain) with its context. Antigen specificity is unknown. The PCR made use of 60 Vbeta and 13 Jbeta primers. Sequencing was performed with immunoSEQ multiplex PCR; in TCRdb, only in-frame clones are kept and a portion is missing. The sample totals some 130,000 clones. The data are from a study of cytomegalovirus exposure and HLA in healthy donors. CDR3 size: 14 residues. V shed 6 bases, J shed 5 bases, and the junction held 9 bases outside the gene matches. Looked up from germline, CDR1 is MNHEY and CDR2 is SVGAGI. Study-level points and caveats: Reports showed the classifier diagnosing cytomegalovirus status with high specificity and sensitivity. In a later analysis, common viral pathogens appeared linked to several of the most significant clusters.

The TCR comes from a woman aged 40 to 55 in good health and CMV-seropositive. Sequencing was performed on PBMCs. This chain uses TRBV6-5 with TRBJ2-7, with 8 bases lining up with TRBD2. Written as DNA, the CDR3 is TGTGCCAGCAGCCTCGGGACTAGTGAAAACGAGCAGTACTTC. This sequence encodes CASSLGTSENEQYF.